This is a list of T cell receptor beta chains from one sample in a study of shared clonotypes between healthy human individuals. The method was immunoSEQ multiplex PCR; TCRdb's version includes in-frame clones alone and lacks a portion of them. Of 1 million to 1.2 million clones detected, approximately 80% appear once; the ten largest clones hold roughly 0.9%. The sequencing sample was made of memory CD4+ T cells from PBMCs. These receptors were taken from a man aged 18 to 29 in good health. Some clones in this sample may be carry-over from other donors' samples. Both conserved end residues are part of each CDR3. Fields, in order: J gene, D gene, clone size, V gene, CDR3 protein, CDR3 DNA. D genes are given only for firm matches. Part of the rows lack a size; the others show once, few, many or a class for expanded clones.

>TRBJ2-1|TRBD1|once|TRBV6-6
CASSRWQGVNEQFF
TGTGCCAGCAGCCGTTGGCAGGGGGTTAATGAGCAGTTCTTC
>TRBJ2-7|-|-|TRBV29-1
CSVEDRSYEQYF
TGCAGCGTTGAAGATCGCAGTTACGAGCAGTACTTC
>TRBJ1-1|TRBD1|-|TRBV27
CASYDRGLGAFF
TGTGCCAGCTACGACAGGGGCCTGGGGGCTTTCTTT
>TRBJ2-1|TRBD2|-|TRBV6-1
CASRRTSRGEQFF
TGTGCCAGCAGACGGACTAGCCGGGGTGAGCAGTTCTTC
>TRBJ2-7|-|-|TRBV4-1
CASSLTRDTSYEQYF
TGCGCCAGCAGCCTGACACGGGACACCTCCTACGAGCAGTACTTC
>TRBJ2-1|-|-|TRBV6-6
CASSYLANEQFF
TGTGCCAGCAGTTACTTGGCTAATGAGCAGTTCTTC
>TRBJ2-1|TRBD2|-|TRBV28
CASSSNPGRGGNEQFF
TGTGCCAGCAGTTCCAACCCGGGACGGGGGGGCAATGAGCAGTTCTTC
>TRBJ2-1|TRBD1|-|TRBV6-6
CASSGQGFGEQFF
TGTGCCAGCAGTGGACAGGGGTTCGGTGAGCAGTTCTTC
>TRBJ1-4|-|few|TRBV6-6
CASSYLGAEKLFF
TGTGCCAGCAGTTACCTCGGGGCTGAAAAACTGTTTTTT
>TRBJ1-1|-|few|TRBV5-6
CASVGADRNTEAFF
TGTGCCAGCGTCGGCGCGGATCGGAACACTGAAGCTTTCTTT
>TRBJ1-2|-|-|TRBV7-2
CASSLEGRGGNYGYTF
TGTGCCAGCAGTTTGGAGGGAAGGGGTGGAAACTATGGCTACACCTTC
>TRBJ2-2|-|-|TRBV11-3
CASSPSTGTNHTGELFF
TGTGCCAGCAGCCCAAGCACCGGGACCAACCACACCGGGGAGCTGTTTTTT
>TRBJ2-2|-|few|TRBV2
CASSEGWAGELFF
TGTGCCAGCAGTGAAGGCTGGGCCGGGGAGCTGTTTTTT
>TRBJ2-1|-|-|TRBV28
CATSEGRQQFF
TGTGCCACCTCCGAGGGGCGCCAGCAGTTCTTC
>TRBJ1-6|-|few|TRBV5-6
CASSLTDGYNSPLHF
TGTGCCAGCAGCTTGACAGACGGCTATAATTCACCCCTCCACTTT
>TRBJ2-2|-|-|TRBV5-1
CASSSLGWTEPTGELFF
TGCGCCAGCAGTTCGCTTGGGTGGACCGAGCCCACCGGGGAGCTGTTTTTT
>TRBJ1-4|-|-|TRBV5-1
CASSFDPIGQANEKLFF
TGCGCCAGCAGCTTTGACCCAATCGGGCAAGCTAATGAAAAACTGTTTTTT
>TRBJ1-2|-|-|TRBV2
CASSKSPVDGYTF
TGTGCCAGCAGCAAGTCCCCTGTGGATGGCTACACCTTC
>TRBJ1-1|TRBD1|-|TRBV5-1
CASSSTYTGGSRAEAFF
TGCGCCAGCAGCTCCACTTACACAGGGGGCAGTCGGGCTGAAGCTTTCTTT
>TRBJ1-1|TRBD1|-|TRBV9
CASSGTGGTEAFF
TGTGCCAGCAGCGGAACAGGGGGCACTGAAGCTTTCTTT
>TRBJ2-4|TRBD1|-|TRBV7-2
CASSLETGEAKNIQYF
TGTGCCAGCAGCTTAGAGACAGGGGAGGCCAAAAACATTCAGTACTTC
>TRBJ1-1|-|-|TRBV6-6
CASSFRGTEAFF
TGTGCCAGCAGTTTCCGAGGCACTGAAGCTTTCTTT
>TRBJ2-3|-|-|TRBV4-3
CASSQEPGFGADTQYF
TGCGCCAGCAGCCAGGAGCCGGGTTTTGGGGCAGATACGCAGTATTTT
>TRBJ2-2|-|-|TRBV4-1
CASSQPKTGGNTGELFF
TGCGCCAGCAGCCAACCCAAGACAGGAGGGAACACCGGGGAGCTGTTTTTT